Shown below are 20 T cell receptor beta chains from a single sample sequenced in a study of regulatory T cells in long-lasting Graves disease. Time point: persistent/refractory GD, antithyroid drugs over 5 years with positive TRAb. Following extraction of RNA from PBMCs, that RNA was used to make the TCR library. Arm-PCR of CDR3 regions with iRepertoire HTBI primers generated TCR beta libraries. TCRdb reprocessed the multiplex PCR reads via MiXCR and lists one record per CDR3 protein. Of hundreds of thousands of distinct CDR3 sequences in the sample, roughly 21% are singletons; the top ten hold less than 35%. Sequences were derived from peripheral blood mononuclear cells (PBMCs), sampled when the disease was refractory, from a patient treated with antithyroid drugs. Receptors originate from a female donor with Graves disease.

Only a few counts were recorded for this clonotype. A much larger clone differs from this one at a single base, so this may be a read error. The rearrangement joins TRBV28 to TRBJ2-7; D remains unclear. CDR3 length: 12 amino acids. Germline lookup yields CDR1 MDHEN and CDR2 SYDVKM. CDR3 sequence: CASNWSGYEQHF. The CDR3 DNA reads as TGTGCCAGCAACTGGAGTGGCTACGAGCAGCACTTC.

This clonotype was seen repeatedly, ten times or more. The CDR3 protein is CSVFAQGARETQYF. CDR3 DNA sequence: TGCAGTGTGTTCGCACAGGGGGCGAGGGAGACCCAGTACTTC. J is TRBJ2-5 and V is TRBV20-1, with 9 bases fitting TRBD1. The germline gives CDR1 DFQATT, CDR2 SNEGSKA (reference sequence). Germline trimming cut 7 bases from V and 5 bases from J; bases unmatched to any gene: 11. The CDR3 has 14 amino acids.

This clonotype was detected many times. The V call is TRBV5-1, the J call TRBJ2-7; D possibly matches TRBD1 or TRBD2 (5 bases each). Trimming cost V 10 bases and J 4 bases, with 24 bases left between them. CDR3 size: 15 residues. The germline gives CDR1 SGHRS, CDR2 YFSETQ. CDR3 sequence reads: CALHPGAVLAYEQYF. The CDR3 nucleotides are TGCGCCCTACACCCCGGGGCGGTACTGGCGTACGAGCAGTACTTC.

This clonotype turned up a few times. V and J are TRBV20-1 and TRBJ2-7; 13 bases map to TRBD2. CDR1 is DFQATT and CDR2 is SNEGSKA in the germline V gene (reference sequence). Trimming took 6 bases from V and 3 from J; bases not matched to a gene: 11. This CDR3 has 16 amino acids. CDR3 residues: CSAGGLAGAGVYEQYF. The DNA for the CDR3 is TGCAGTGCAGGAGGACTAGCGGGAGCGGGGGTCTACGAGCAGTACTTC.

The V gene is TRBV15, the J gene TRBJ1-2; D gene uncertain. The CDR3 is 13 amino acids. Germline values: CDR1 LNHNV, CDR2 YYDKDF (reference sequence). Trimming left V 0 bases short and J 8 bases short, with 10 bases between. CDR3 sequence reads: CATSRDDLTGYTF. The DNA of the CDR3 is TGTGCCACCAGCAGAGATGACCTTACAGGCTACACCTTC. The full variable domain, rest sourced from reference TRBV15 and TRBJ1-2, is DAMVIQNPRYQVTQFGKPVTLSCSQTLNHNVMYWYQQKSSQAPKLLFHYYDKDFNNEADTPDNFQSRRPNTSFCFLDIRSPGLGDTAMYLCATSRDDLTGYTFGSGTRLTVV.

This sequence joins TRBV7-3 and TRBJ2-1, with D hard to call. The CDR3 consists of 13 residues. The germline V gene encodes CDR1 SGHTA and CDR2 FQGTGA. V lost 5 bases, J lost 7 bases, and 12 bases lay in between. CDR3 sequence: CASSPRGSNEQFF. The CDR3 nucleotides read TGTGCCAGCAGCCCACGTGGTAGTAATGAGCAGTTCTTC.

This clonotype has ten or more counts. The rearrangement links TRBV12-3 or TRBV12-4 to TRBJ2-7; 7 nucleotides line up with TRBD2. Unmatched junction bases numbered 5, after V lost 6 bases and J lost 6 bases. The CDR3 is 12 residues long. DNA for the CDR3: TGTGCCAGCAGCTTGGGGAGGGGCGAGCAGTACTTC. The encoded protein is CASSLGRGEQYF.

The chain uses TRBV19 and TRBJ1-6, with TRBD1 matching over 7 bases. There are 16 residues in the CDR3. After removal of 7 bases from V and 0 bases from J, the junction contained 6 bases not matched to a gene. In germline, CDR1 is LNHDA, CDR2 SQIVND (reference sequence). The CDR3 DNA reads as TGTGCCAGTAAAGAACAGGGGAGCTCCTATAATTCACCCCTCCACTTT. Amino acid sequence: CASKEQGSSYNSPLHF.

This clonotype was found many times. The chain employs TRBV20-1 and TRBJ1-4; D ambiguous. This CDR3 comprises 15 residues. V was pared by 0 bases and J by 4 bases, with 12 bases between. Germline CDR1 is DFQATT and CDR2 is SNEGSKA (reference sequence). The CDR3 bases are TGCAGTGCTAGAGATATGGGTGCCGTTAATGAAAAACTGTTTTTT. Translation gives CSARDMGAVNEKLFF.

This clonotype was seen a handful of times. The DNA for the CDR3 is TGTGCCAGCAGCTTAGGGGTGACGGGGGCCCAGACCTTCCGGGACACTGAAGCTTTCTTT. Its translation: CASSLGVTGAQTFRDTEAFF. The chain combines TRBV7-2 with TRBJ1-1, with D perhaps TRBD1 (6 bases). Trimming shortened V by 1 base and J by 3 bases, and 27 bases separated the two germline ends. This CDR3 is 20 amino acids long. Germline CDR1 is SGHTA and CDR2 is FQGNSA.

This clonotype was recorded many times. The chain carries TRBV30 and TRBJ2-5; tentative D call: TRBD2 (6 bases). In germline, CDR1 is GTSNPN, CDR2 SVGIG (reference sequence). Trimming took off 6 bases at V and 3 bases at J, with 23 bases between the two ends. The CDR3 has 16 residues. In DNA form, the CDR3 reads TGTGCCTGCGGAGGGATCGGACGACCCTGGGAAGAGACCCAGTACTTC. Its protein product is CACGGIGRPWEETQYF.

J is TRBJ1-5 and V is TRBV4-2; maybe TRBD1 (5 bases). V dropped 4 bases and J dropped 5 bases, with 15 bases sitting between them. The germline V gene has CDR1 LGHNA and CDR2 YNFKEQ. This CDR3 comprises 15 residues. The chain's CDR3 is CASSLADSLDQPQHF. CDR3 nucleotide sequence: TGTGCCAGCAGCCTCGCTGACAGTCTCGATCAGCCCCAGCATTTT.

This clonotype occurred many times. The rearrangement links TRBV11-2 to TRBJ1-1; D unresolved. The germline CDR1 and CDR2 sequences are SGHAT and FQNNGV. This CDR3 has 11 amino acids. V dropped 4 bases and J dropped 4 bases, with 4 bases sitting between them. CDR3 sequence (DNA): TGTGCCAGCAGCTCGAGCACTGAAGCTTTCTTT. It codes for CASSSSTEAFF.

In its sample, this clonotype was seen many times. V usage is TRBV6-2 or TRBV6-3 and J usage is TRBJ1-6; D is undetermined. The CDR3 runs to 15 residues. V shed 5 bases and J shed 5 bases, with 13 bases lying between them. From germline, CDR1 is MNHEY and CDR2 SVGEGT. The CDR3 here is CASSVQAPDNSPLHF. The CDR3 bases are TGTGCCAGCAGTGTGCAGGCGCCGGATAATTCACCCCTCCACTTT.

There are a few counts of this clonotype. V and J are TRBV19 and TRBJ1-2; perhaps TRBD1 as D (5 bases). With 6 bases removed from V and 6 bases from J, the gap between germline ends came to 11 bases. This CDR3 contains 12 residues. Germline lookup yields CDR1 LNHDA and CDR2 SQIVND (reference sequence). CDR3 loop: CASREGPDGYTF. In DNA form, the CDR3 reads TGTGCCAGTAGAGAGGGGCCGGATGGCTACACCTTC.

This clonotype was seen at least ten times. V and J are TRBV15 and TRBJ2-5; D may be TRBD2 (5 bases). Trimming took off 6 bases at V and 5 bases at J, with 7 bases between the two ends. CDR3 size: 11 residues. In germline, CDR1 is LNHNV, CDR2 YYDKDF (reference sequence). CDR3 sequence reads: CATSTRETQYF. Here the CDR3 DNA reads TGTGCCACCAGTACTAGGGAGACCCAGTACTTC.

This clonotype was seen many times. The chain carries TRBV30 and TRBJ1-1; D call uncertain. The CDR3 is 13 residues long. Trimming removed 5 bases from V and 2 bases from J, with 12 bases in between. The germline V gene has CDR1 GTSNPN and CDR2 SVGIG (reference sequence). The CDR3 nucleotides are TGTGCCTGGGCGGAGATAGCTAACACTGAAGCTTTCTTT. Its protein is CAWAEIANTEAFF.

The CDR3: CASSEATAGNQPQHF. The CDR3 nucleotides read TGTGCCAGCAGTGAAGCCACTGCGGGAAATCAGCCCCAGCATTTT. V is TRBV2 and J is TRBJ1-5; D not resolved. CDR3 size: 15 residues. Germline V gene data show CDR1 as SNHLY and CDR2 as FYNNEI. Trimming stripped 0 bases from V and 4 bases from J, with 10 bases between.

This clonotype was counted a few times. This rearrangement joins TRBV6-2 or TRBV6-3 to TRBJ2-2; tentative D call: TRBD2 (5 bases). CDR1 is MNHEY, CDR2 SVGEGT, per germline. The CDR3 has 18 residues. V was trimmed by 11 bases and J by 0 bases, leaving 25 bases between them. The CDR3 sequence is CALHRSRAGHPNTGELFF. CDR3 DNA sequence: TGTGCCCTACATCGGTCGAGGGCGGGCCATCCGAACACCGGGGAGCTGTTTTTT.

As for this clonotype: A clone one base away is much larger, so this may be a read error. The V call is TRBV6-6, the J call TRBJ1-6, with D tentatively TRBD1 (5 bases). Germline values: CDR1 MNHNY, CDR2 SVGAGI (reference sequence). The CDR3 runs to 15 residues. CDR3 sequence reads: CASSYWGREGSPPHF. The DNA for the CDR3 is TGTGCCAGCAGTTACTGGGGCAGGGAAGGTTCACCCCCCCACTTT.